This T cell receptor beta chain comes out of a study of shared T cell receptors in the human thymus. CDR1 and CDR2 from the germline V gene are SGHDT and YYEEEE. This CDR3 comprises 18 residues. With 3 bases removed from V and 1 base from J, the gap between germline ends came to 19 bases. The method was immunoSEQ multiplex PCR; TCRdb's version includes in-frame clones alone and lacks a portion of them. The table records approximately 580,000 clones, around three quarters of them present only once. This sample also belongs to another study, concerning human thymus T cells. That source reports: Infants, healthy and Finnish, who were having corrective surgery for congenital heart defects served as donors. Obtained as resections during corrective heart surgery, the thymus tissue was then studied. Repertoires sampled from thymus and blood appeared biased in V and J gene usage. Unrelated individuals reportedly shared highly overlapping thymic TCR repertoires.

The chain links TRBV5-6 to TRBJ2-2; perhaps TRBD1 as D (8 bases). This clonotype was sampled from a boy under three years old with a congenital heart defect. The sample consisted of thymocytes. The CDR3 DNA reads as TGTGCCAGCAGCTGGGGGGGGGACAGGCGCAAGAACACCGGGGAGCTGTTTTTT. Protein: CASSWGGDRRKNTGELFF.